Following are 21 T cell receptor beta chains from one sample sequenced in a study of tumor-infiltrating lymphocytes in primary liver carcinoma. Germline DNA was also extracted, with blood RNA taken from unsorted whole blood. Total RNA amounting to about 520 ng was the source from which TCR beta cDNA was made with a constant-region primer. Generation of the TCR beta libraries relied on three nested multiplex PCR rounds using slightly modified ARM-PCR. TRBV1-TRBV30 forward and Cbeta reverse primers drove the first two roughly 10-cycle rounds. TCRdb re-analysed the multiplex PCR reads in MiXCR, keeping a single row per CDR3 protein. The sample lists about 310,000 distinct CDR3 sequences, 50% to 70% occurring once. The material sequenced was peripheral blood. The receptors derive from a man aged 35-49 years with primary liver carcinoma and hepatitis B virus infection.

As to this clonotype: The germline gene is not matched at one end of the junction; a read error may be the cause. The CDR3, as DNA: TGTGTCAGCAGCTTACCGGGTCATAGAGATACGCAGTATTTT. Translated, it gives CVSSLPGHRDTQYF. This chain connects TRBV11-2 to TRBJ2-3, with D uncertain. The CDR3 covers 14 residues. Looked up from germline, CDR1 is SGHAT and CDR2 is FQNNGV.

This chain connects TRBV7-9 to TRBJ1-1; TRBD1 aligns across 7 bases. V lost 5 bases to trimming and J lost 0 bases; unmatched junction nucleotides: 6. From germline, CDR1 is SEHNR and CDR2 FQNEAQ (reference sequence). CDR3 length: 15 amino acids. The CDR3 DNA reads TGTGCCAGCAGCCGAGGAGGGGGCATGAACACTGAAGCTTTCTTT. This codes for CASSRGGGMNTEAFF.

The J gene is TRBJ2-7, the V gene TRBV10-2; tentatively, D is TRBD2 (5 bases). V was clipped by 9 bases and J by 1 base, with 7 bases between them. CDR3 length: 11 residues. Germline V CDR1 and CDR2: WSHSY, SAAADI. DNA of the CDR3: TGCGCCAGTAGCGTGTCCTACGAGCAGTACTTC. Translated: CASSVSYEQYF.

Remarks on this clonotype: A junction end diverges from the germline sequence, so it may reflect a read error. The chain uses TRBV5-1 and TRBJ1-2; D remains ambiguous. Germline V gene lookup returns CDR1 SGHRS and CDR2 YFSETQ. CDR3 length: 12 residues. The CDR3 protein is CASRLDEAGYTF. The CDR3 DNA follows: TGCGCCAGCCGCTTGGATGAAGCCGGCTACACCTTC. Drawing the rest from reference TRBV5-1 and TRBJ1-2, the complete variable domain is KAGVTQTPRYLIKTRGQQVTLSCSPISGHRSVSWYQQTPGQGLQFLFEYFSETQRNKGNFPGRFSGRQFSNSRSEMNVSTLELGDSALYLCASRLDEAGYTFGSGTRLTVV.

Details on this clonotype: No conserved phenylalanine or tryptophan is present at the end of the CDR3, so a read error is the likely explanation. The chain is built from TRBV12-5 and TRBJ1-1, with a weak D call TRBD1 (5 bases). The germline V and J ends were trimmed by 5 bases and 1 base, with 17 bases remaining between them. The CDR3 is made up of 16 amino acids. The germline V gene encodes CDR1 LGHNT and CDR2 FRNRAP. CDR3 coding DNA: TGTGCTAGTGGTGTCGGGCCGGCGGGGACGAACACTGAAGCTTTCATT. Its translation is CASGVGPAGTNTEAFI.

About this clonotype: Being one base from a much bigger clone, this may be a read error. The gene calls are TRBV12-3 or TRBV12-4 and TRBJ1-5, with a tentative D call TRBD1 (6 bases). CDR3 length: 14 amino acids. The V end was cut by 5 bases, the J end by 6 bases, with 14 bases between. The CDR3 region is CASSATRGGQPQHF. In DNA form, the CDR3 reads TGTGCCAGCAGTGCAACAAGAGGGGGTCAGCCCCAGCATTTT.

In its sample, this clonotype ranks as medium-sized. The chain recombines TRBV29-1 with TRBJ2-1; unclear D gene. The CDR3 has 16 residues. CDR1 and CDR2 (germline): SQVTM, ANQGSEA. Trimming left V 3 bases short and J 0 bases short, with 15 bases between. The CDR3 protein is CSVDLLDASSYNEQFF. CDR3 sequence (DNA): TGCAGCGTTGATCTTCTGGACGCCAGCTCCTACAATGAGCAGTTCTTC.

A remark on this clonotype: This sequence may be a read error, since a much larger clone differs from it by one base. J is TRBJ2-3 and V is TRBV12-3 or TRBV12-4; D possibly corresponds to TRBD1 (5 bases). The better agreement between TRBJ1-5 and the DNA end casts doubt on the J call. CDR3 length equals 14 residues. CDR3 protein: CASSTTRVTDTQHF. CDR3 nucleotide sequence: TGTGCCAGCAGTACCACCAGGGTTACAGATACGCAGCATTTT.

The table lists this clonotype with a few counts. One end of the junction fails to match germline, which may point to a read error. CDR3 in DNA: TGCGCCAGCAGCTTGGGTGACAGCCAAGAGACCCAGTACTTC. This gives the protein CASSLGDSQETQYF. The V and J genes are TRBV7-8 and TRBJ2-5, with D tentatively TRBD1 (5 bases). Germline V gene lookup returns CDR1 SGHVS and CDR2 FQNEAQ. The CDR3 runs to 14 residues.

This clonotype was picked up many times. The gene calls are TRBV11-2 and TRBJ2-3; 7 bases fit TRBD1. The germline V gene encodes CDR1 SGHAT and CDR2 FQNNGV. V lost 7 bases and J lost 6; bases outside the gene matches: 7. The CDR3 consists of 13 residues. The CDR3 DNA is TGTGCCAGCACGTTTACAGGGGAGGATACGCAGTATTTT. Translating gives CASTFTGEDTQYF.

This clonotype appeared many times. The chain uses TRBV6-1 and TRBJ2-1; TRBD1 matches at 8 bases. CDR1 is MNHNS, CDR2 SASEGT, per germline. Trimming at V came to 4 bases and at J to 8 bases, leaving 4 bases not matched to a gene. CDR3 length equals 13 residues. This CDR3 is CASSGGQVDEQFF. Written as DNA, the CDR3 is TGTGCCAGCAGTGGGGGACAGGTGGATGAGCAGTTCTTC.

A few counts support this clonotype. The V and J genes are TRBV12-3 or TRBV12-4 and TRBJ2-3; tentative D call: TRBD2 (5 bases). This CDR3 region has 14 residues. Trimming took 3 bases from V and 3 from J, leaving 10 bases between them. The CDR3 spells CASSFLLVTDTQYF. CDR3 in DNA: TGTGCCAGCAGTTTCTTACTAGTGACAGATACGCAGTATTTT.

The chain uses TRBV5-5 and TRBJ2-1, with a weak D call TRBD2 (6 bases). This CDR3 region has 14 residues. V dropped 4 bases and J dropped 8 bases, with 16 bases sitting between them. CDR1 and CDR2 (germline): SGHKS, YYEKEE (reference sequence). The CDR3 sequence: CASSRTNGRDEQFF. The CDR3 DNA is TGTGCCAGCAGCCGGACTAACGGGAGAGATGAGCAGTTCTTC.

This chain joins TRBV5-1 and TRBJ2-3, with a tentative D call TRBD1 (5 bases). The CDR3 runs 13 residues. Germline V CDR1 and CDR2: SGHRS, YFSETQ. Trimming stripped 3 bases from V and 3 bases from J, with 8 bases between. The CDR3 region is CASSYYRTDTQYF. In DNA, the CDR3 is TGCGCCAGCAGCTATTACAGGACAGATACGCAGTATTTT.

This clonotype was seen a handful of times. This chain links TRBV30 with TRBJ1-5; no clear D. Germline values: CDR1 GTSNPN, CDR2 SVGIG (reference sequence). The length of the CDR3 is 14 residues. Trimming took off 0 bases at V and 3 bases at J, with 9 bases between the two ends. This chain's CDR3 is CAWSVTADNQPQHF. CDR3 sequence (DNA): TGTGCCTGGAGTGTAACAGCCGACAATCAGCCCCAGCATTTT.

This clonotype appeared a few times. Here the CDR3 DNA reads TGTGCCAGCAGTGAACCGCAGGGTGCTGGGGCCAACGTCCTGACTTTC. Translation: CASSEPQGAGANVLTF. The V and J genes are TRBV6-1 and TRBJ2-6; maybe TRBD1 (5 bases). V was shortened by 2 bases and J by 2 bases, with 10 bases between the two germline ends. Per the germline V gene, CDR1 is MNHNS and CDR2 is SASEGT. The CDR3 has 16 residues.

In regard to this clonotype: The conserved closing phenylalanine or tryptophan is absent in this CDR3, likely reflecting a read error. The chain joins TRBV6-2 or TRBV6-3 to TRBJ2-7; TRBD2 might be the D (6 bases). The CDR3 runs 14 residues. Germline assignment: CDR1 MNHEY and CDR2 SVGEGT. V was shortened by 8 bases and J by 3 bases, with 17 bases between the two germline ends. CDR3 bases: TGTGCCAGCTCTCTAACGCGGGGCCACTACGAGCAGTACTCC. Encoded protein: CASSLTRGHYEQYS.

Comment on this clonotype: A much larger clone differs by one base, so this may be a read error. The chain carries TRBV5-5 and TRBJ2-1; D remains ambiguous. Germline CDR1 reads SGHKS; CDR2 reads YYEKEE (reference sequence). CDR3 length: 13 residues. V was cut by 0 bases and J by 10 bases, with 11 bases left in between. CDR3 sequence reads: CASSLERVLEQFF. The CDR3 DNA reads as TGTGCCAGCAGCTTGGAACGGGTATTAGAGCAGTTCTTC.

Comments on this clonotype: A single base separates this from a much larger clone, so it may be a read error. The chain recombines TRBV6-1 with TRBJ2-3, with 7 bases aligning to TRBD1. V lost 7 bases and J lost 2; bases outside the gene matches: 6. Germline V gene lookup returns CDR1 MNHNS and CDR2 SASEGT. This CDR3 is 14 amino acids long. This CDR3 is CASKTGIFTDTQYF. CDR3 DNA: TGTGCCAGCAAGACAGGGATTTTCACAGATACGCAGTATTTT.

The genes are TRBV5-6 and TRBJ2-7, with 8 bases lining up with TRBD2. The CDR3 is 16 residues long. The V segment lost 1 base and the J segment 4 bases; nucleotides outside the gene matches: 10. The germline CDR1 and CDR2 sequences are SGHDT and YYEEEE. DNA of the CDR3: TGTGCCAGCAGCTTGAAGGTGGGACTAGTCGCATACGAGCAGTACTTC. Encoded protein: CASSLKVGLVAYEQYF.

The gene calls are TRBV4-2 and TRBJ2-1; D remains unclear. V shed 1 base and J shed 15 bases, with 13 bases lying between them. The germline V gene has CDR1 LGHNA and CDR2 YNFKEQ. This CDR3 contains 12 residues. Written as DNA, the CDR3 is TGTGCCAGCAGCCAAGGCAACAATGAACGGTTCTTC. It yields the protein CASSQGNNERFF.